Below are 21 T cell receptor beta chains sequenced from a single sample in a study of neoadjuvant anti-PD-1 for oral cavity cancer (dated by TCRdb to about 2021). The protocol used for the library was the immunoSEQ multiplex PCR assay. TCRdb mirrors the immuneACCESS table, restricted to in-frame sequences. Some clones are absent from its copies; in checked studies, under half trace to an unresolved V gene, and the reason for the others is unknown. Counted in this sample were about 81,000 clones; about four fifths of them appeared once. The top ten clones comprise approximately 3.4% of the sample. The time point label corresponds to: before neoadjuvant nivolumab. This sample comprised PBMCs, obtained before nivolumab (anti-PD-1) treatment. The receptor set was obtained from a person aged 35-80 years with oral cavity squamous cell carcinoma.

This chain joins TRBV20-1 and TRBJ2-3; D is uncertain. V lost 6 bases to trimming and J lost 6 bases, with 10 bases between them. This CDR3 is built from 11 residues. CDR1 DFQATT and CDR2 SNEGSKA come from the germline V gene (reference sequence). CDR3 DNA sequence: TGCAGTGCCGATTCGAGGGATACGCAGTATTTT. This gives the protein CSADSRDTQYF.

This sequence joins TRBV7-9 and TRBJ1-2; D may be TRBD1 (6 bases). V dropped 5 bases and J dropped 2 bases, with 9 bases sitting between them. CDR1 is SEHNR, CDR2 FQNEAQ, per germline (reference sequence). The CDR3 extends over 13 amino acids. DNA of the CDR3: TGTGCCAGCAGCCCAGACAGGAACTATGGCTACACCTTC. Residues: CASSPDRNYGYTF.

The V gene is TRBV2, the J gene TRBJ1-2; 9 nucleotides align to TRBD1. The CDR3 runs to 14 residues. J lost 8 bases, V lost 6 bases, and 10 bases had no gene match. Germline values: CDR1 SNHLY, CDR2 FYNNEI. CDR3: CASRGEQGARGYTF. As DNA, the CDR3 is TGTGCCAGCAGGGGAGAACAGGGGGCGCGGGGCTACACCTTC.

The rearrangement uses TRBV5-1 and TRBJ1-4; D is uncertain. The germline V gene has CDR1 SGHRS and CDR2 YFSETQ. This CDR3 region has 16 residues. Trimming took 0 bases from V and 3 from J, leaving 12 bases between them. In nucleotides, the CDR3 is TGCGCCAGCAGCTTGGGAGGAACAGTATCTAATGAAAAACTGTTTTTT. Its translation: CASSLGGTVSNEKLFF. The complete variable domain, with remaining parts taken from reference TRBV5-1 and TRBJ1-4, reads KAGVTQTPRYLIKTRGQQVTLSCSPISGHRSVSWYQQTPGQGLQFLFEYFSETQRNKGNFPGRFSGRQFSNSRSEMNVSTLELGDSALYLCASSLGGTVSNEKLFFGSGTQLSVL.

V usage is TRBV30 and J usage is TRBJ2-1; no clear D. This CDR3 has 12 residues. Germline-derived CDR1 and CDR2 are GTSNPN and SVGIG (reference sequence). As DNA, the CDR3 is TGTGGGGCCGGCGGTTCTTACAATGAGCAGTTCTTC. This codes for CGAGGSYNEQFF. The full variable domain, with the rest looked up from reference TRBV30 and TRBJ2-1, is SQTIHQWPATLVQPVGSPLSLECTVEGTSNPNLYWYRQAAGRGLQLLFYSVGIGQISSEVPQNLSASRPQDRQFILSSKKLLLSDSGFYLCGAGGSYNEQFFGPGTRLTVL.

The chain combines TRBV28 with TRBJ2-2; TRBD1 might be the D (5 bases). CDR3 length: 14 residues. V dropped 2 bases and J dropped 9 bases, with 13 bases sitting between them. Germline assignment: CDR1 MDHEN and CDR2 SYDVKM. The CDR3 region has the DNA TGTGCCAGCAGTTTAGCAGGGTCGGGCCGGGAGCTGTTTTTT. It specifies CASSLAGSGRELFF.

The chain combines TRBV5-1 with TRBJ2-5; no clear D. Trimming took 4 bases from V and 2 from J, leaving 9 bases between them. The CDR3 contains 13 residues. Germline V gene lookup returns CDR1 SGHRS and CDR2 YFSETQ. CDR3 residues: CASSGPSQETQYF. As DNA, the CDR3 is TGCGCCAGCAGCGGCCCCAGTCAAGAGACCCAGTACTTC.

This clone has only a few counts. The rearrangement links TRBV5-6 to TRBJ2-3, with D uncertain. CDR1 and CDR2 (germline): SGHDT, YYEEEE. The V end was cut by 0 bases, the J end by 6 bases, with 2 bases between. This CDR3 is built from 11 residues. CDR3 nucleotide sequence: TGTGCCAGCAGCTTGGACGATACGCAGTATTTT. Its translation: CASSLDDTQYF.

The chain links TRBV5-1 to TRBJ2-3, with D perhaps TRBD1 (5 bases). Between the trimmed V and J ends, which lost 3 bases and 4 bases, there was a span of 12 bases. The CDR3 contains 14 residues. Germline CDR1 reads SGHRS; CDR2 reads YFSETQ. Here the CDR3 reads CASSSRAGPDTQYF. The CDR3 DNA sequence: TGCGCCAGCAGCTCCAGGGCCGGGCCAGATACGCAGTATTTT.

The rearrangement uses TRBV11-2 and TRBJ2-5; no clear D gene. Per germline, CDR1 SGHAT and CDR2 FQNNGV. The length of the CDR3 is 15 residues. Between the trimmed V and J ends, which lost 5 bases and 4 bases, there was a span of 17 bases. CDR3 in DNA: TGTGCCAGCAGCCGGAATCTCATTGGCGGAGAGACCCAGTACTTC. Translating gives CASSRNLIGGETQYF.

The chain combines TRBV4-2 with TRBJ1-2; D not resolved. The V end was cut by 2 bases, the J end by 5 bases, with 21 bases between. Germline V gene data show CDR1 as LGHNA and CDR2 as YNFKEQ. This CDR3 is built from 17 residues. CDR3 amino acids: CASSQFDLSKLGYGYTF. In DNA, the CDR3 is TGTGCCAGCAGCCAATTCGACCTTTCGAAGCTGGGGTATGGCTACACCTTC.

The chain uses TRBV9 and TRBJ2-6, with D possibly matching TRBD1 (5 bases). This CDR3 has 18 amino acids. Trimming took 6 bases from V and 0 from J, leaving 19 bases between them. Per the germline V gene, CDR1 is SGDLS and CDR2 is YYNGEE. CDR3 protein: CASTSPSEGASGANVLTF. The DNA of the CDR3 is TGTGCCAGCACCTCCCCCTCCGAAGGGGCCTCTGGGGCCAACGTCCTGACTTTC.

This clone turned up a few times. The chain combines TRBV5-4 with TRBJ2-3; D unclear. In germline, CDR1 is SGHNT, CDR2 YYREEE (reference sequence). The CDR3 has 15 amino acids. The V and J ends lost 0 bases and 1 base respectively, with 9 bases between them. The chain's CDR3 is CASSLDFGGTDTQYF. Written as DNA, the CDR3 is TGTGCCAGCAGCTTGGACTTTGGGGGCACAGATACGCAGTATTTT.

The chain couples TRBV5-4 to TRBJ2-3; 11 nucleotides align to TRBD2. The V gene end was trimmed by 4 bases and the J gene end by 2 bases; junction bases not matched to a gene: 9. CDR3 length equals 17 residues. From germline, CDR1 is SGHNT and CDR2 YYREEE (reference sequence). DNA of the CDR3: TGTGCCAGCAGCCAGGGGGGTAGCGGGAGGGACACAGATACGCAGTATTTT. Its protein is CASSQGGSGRDTDTQYF. Full variable domain (remainder filled in from reference TRBV5-4 and TRBJ2-3): ETGVTQSPTHLIKTRGQQVTLRCSSQSGHNTVSWYQQALGQGPQFIFQYYREEENGRGNFPPRFSGLQFPNYSSELNVNALELDDSALYLCASSQGGSGRDTDTQYFGPGTRLTVL.

The chain carries TRBV7-8 and TRBJ1-5, with TRBD1 as a possible D gene (6 bases). The V end lost 5 bases, the J end lost 9 bases, and 11 bases lay between the germline ends. Germline lookup yields CDR1 SGHVS and CDR2 FQNEAQ. CDR3 length: 12 amino acids. The CDR3 loop is CASSLGGGPQHF. The CDR3 DNA reads as TGTGCCAGCAGCCTAGGGGGAGGGCCCCAGCATTTT.

J is TRBJ2-7 and V is TRBV10-1, with D possibly TRBD2 on 6 matching bases. The V and J ends lost 4 bases and 4 bases respectively, with 17 bases between them. Germline CDR1 reads WNHNN; CDR2 reads SYGVQD (reference sequence). The CDR3 spans 15 residues. CDR3 sequence (DNA): TGCGCCAGCAGTGGCGGGGACGGAAACTCATACGAGCAGTACTTC. Its protein product is CASSGGDGNSYEQYF.

The rearrangement links TRBV10-3 to TRBJ2-2; D remains ambiguous. V was pared by 7 bases and J by 0 bases, with 6 bases between. The CDR3 has 13 residues. Germline CDR1 ENHRY, CDR2 SYGVKD. DNA of the CDR3: TGTGCCATCACCTTCGCGAACACCGGGGAGCTGTTTTTT. This codes for CAITFANTGELFF.

The chain combines TRBV10-1 with TRBJ2-7; 7 nucleotides match TRBD2. CDR1 WNHNN and CDR2 SYGVQD come from the germline V gene (reference sequence). The CDR3 has 15 residues. V lost 2 bases and J lost 2; bases outside the gene matches: 6. The CDR3 is CASSEAGGTTYEQYF. The CDR3 bases are TGCGCCAGCAGTGAGGCAGGAGGGACTACCTACGAGCAGTACTTC.

This clone is a singleton in its sample. This chain uses TRBV27 with TRBJ1-5; D not certain. Looked up from germline, CDR1 is MNHEY and CDR2 is SMNVEV (reference sequence). The CDR3 extends over 13 amino acids. The V end lost 4 bases, the J end lost 2 bases, and 6 bases lay between the germline ends. This CDR3 reads CASSSMGNQPQHF. The CDR3 DNA is TGTGCCAGCAGTTCGATGGGCAATCAGCCCCAGCATTTT.

This chain joins TRBV2 and TRBJ2-5, with no clear D. V gave up 8 bases and J gave up 2 bases, with 12 bases separating them. This CDR3 contains 13 residues. The germline V gene encodes CDR1 SNHLY and CDR2 FYNNEI. The CDR3 region has the DNA TGTGCCAGCTTGACCTGGACGCAAGAGACCCAGTACTTC. Encoded protein: CASLTWTQETQYF.

This clone has more than one count but fewer than ten. The rearrangement links TRBV5-1 to TRBJ1-1; D gene uncertain. Trimming removed 0 bases from V and 5 bases from J, with 5 bases in between. The CDR3 length is 12 residues. CDR1 is SGHRS, CDR2 YFSETQ, per germline. CDR3: CASSLDRTEAFF. CDR3 nucleotides: TGCGCCAGCAGCTTGGATAGAACTGAAGCTTTCTTT.